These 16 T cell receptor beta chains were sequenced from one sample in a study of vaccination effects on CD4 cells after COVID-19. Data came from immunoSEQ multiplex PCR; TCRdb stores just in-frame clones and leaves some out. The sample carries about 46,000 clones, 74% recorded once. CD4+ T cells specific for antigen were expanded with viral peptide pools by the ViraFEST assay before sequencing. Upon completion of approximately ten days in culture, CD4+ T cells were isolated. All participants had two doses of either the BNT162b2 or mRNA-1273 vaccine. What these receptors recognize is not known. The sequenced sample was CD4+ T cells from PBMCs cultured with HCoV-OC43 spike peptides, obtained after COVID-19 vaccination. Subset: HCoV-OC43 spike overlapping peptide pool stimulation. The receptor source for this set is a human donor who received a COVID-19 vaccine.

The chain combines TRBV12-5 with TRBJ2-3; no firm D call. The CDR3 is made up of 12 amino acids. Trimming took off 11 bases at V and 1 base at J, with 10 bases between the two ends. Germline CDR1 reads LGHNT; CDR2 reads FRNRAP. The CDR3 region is CASNFGTDTQYF. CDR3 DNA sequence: TGTGCTTCTAATTTTGGCACAGATACGCAGTATTTT.

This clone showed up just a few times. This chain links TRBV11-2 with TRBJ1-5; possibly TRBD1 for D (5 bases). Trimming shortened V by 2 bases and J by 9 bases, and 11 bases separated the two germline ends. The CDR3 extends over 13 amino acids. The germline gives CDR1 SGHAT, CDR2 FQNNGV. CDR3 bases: TGTGCCAGCAGCTTAACGAACAGGAGGCCCCAGCATTTT. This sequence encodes CASSLTNRRPQHF.

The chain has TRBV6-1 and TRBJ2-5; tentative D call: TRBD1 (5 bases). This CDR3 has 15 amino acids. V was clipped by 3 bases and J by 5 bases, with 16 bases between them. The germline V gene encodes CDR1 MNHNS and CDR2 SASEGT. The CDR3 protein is CASSDQGYFGETQYF. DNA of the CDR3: TGTGCCAGCAGTGACCAGGGTTATTTCGGGGAGACCCAGTACTTC.

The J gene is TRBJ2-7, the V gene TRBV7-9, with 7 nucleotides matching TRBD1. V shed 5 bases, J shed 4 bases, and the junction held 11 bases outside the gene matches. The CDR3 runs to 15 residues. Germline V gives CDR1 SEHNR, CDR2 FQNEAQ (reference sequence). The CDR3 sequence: CASSQGTEARYEQYF. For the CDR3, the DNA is TGTGCCAGCAGCCAGGGGACAGAGGCACGTTACGAGCAGTACTTC.

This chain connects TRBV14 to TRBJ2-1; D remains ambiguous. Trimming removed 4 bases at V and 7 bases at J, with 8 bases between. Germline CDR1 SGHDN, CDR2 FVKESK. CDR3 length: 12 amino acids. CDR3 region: CASSPERNEQFF. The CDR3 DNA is TGTGCCAGCAGCCCGGAAAGGAATGAGCAGTTCTTC.

The CDR3 region is CSEGQGTDTQYF. In DNA form, the CDR3 reads TGCAGCGAAGGACAGGGCACAGATACGCAGTATTTT. The chain carries TRBV29-1 and TRBJ2-3; 7 positions match TRBD1. CDR1 and CDR2 (germline): SQVTM, ANQGSEA. The CDR3 has 12 residues. The junction had 2 bases not matched to a gene; V was cut back by 7 bases and J by 1 base.

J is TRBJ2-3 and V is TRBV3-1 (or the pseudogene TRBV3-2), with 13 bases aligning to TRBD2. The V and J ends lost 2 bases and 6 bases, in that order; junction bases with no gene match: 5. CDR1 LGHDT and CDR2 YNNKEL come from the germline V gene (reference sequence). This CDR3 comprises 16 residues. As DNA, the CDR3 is TGTGCCAGCAGCCAATCACTAGCGGGGGGGGCGGATACGCAGTATTTT. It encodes CASSQSLAGGADTQYF.

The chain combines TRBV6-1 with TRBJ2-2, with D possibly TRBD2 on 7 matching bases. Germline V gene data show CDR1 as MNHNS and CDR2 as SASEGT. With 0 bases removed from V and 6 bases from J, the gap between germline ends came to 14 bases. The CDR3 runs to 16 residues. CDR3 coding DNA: TGTGCCAGCAGTGAAGCGCTTGGGGGGGCCGCCGGGGAGCTGTTTTTT. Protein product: CASSEALGGAAGELFF.

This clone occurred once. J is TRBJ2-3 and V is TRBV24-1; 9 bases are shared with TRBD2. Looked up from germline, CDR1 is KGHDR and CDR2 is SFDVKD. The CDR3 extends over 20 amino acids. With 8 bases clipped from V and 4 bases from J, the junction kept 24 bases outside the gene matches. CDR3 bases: TGTGCCACCACCCCCAGACTAGCGGCGTGCCAAGCTATGATGGCAGATACGCAGTATTTT. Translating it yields CATTPRLAACQAMMADTQYF.

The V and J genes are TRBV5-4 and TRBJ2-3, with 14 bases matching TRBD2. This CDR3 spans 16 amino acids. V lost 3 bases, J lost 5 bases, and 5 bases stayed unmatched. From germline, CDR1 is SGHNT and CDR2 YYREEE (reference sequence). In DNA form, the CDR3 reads TGTGCCAGCAGCTCTCGACTAGCGGGAGGGAGAGATACGCAGTATTTT. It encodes CASSSRLAGGRDTQYF. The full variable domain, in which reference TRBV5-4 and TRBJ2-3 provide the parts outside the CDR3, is ETGVTQSPTHLIKTRGQQVTLRCSSQSGHNTVSWYQQALGQGPQFIFQYYREEENGRGNFPPRFSGLQFPNYSSELNVNALELDDSALYLCASSSRLAGGRDTQYFGPGTRLTVL.

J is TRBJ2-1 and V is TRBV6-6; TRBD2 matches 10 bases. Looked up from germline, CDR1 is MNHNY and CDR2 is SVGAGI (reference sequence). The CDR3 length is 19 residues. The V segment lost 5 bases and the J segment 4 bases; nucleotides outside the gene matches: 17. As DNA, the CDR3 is TGTGCCAGCAGTCACGACGGGGTGGAAAGCGGGGGGGCGTACAATGAGCAGTTCTTC. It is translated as CASSHDGVESGGAYNEQFF.

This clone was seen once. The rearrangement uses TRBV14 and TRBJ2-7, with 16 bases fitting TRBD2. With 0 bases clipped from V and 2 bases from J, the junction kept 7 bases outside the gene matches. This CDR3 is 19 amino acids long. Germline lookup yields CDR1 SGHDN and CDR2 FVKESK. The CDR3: CASSQEGPGLAGGPYEQYF. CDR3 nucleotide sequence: TGTGCCAGCAGCCAAGAAGGGCCGGGACTAGCGGGAGGGCCCTACGAGCAGTACTTC.

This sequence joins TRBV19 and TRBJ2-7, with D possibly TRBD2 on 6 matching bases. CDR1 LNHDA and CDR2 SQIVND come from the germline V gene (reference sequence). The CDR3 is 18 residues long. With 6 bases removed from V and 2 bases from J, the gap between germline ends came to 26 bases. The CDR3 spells CASRRAGSGSTIPYEQYF. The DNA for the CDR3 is TGTGCCAGTAGGAGGGCGGGAAGTGGCTCCACCATCCCCTACGAGCAGTACTTC.

CDR3 in DNA: TGTGCCAGTAGTAGGACAGTCTATAGCAATCAGCCCCAGCATTTT. Its translation is CASSRTVYSNQPQHF. This chain connects TRBV19 to TRBJ1-5, with a tentative D call TRBD1 (6 bases). Germline CDR1 reads LNHDA; CDR2 reads SQIVND (reference sequence). The CDR3 consists of 15 residues. The germline V and J ends were trimmed by 4 bases and 0 bases, with 10 bases remaining between them.

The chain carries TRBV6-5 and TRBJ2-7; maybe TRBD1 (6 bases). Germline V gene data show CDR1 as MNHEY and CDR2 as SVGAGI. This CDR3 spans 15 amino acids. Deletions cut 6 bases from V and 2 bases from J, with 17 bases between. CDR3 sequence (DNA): TGTGCCAGCAGCCGTGGACAGAGGATCCCCTACGAGCAGTACTTC. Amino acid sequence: CASSRGQRIPYEQYF.

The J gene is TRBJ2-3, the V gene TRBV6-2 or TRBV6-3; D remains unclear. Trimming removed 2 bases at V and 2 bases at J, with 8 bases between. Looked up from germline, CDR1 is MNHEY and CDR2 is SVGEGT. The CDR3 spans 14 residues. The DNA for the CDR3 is TGTGCCAGCAGTTACGGCCGCCACACAGATACGCAGTATTTT. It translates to CASSYGRHTDTQYF.